The 10 T cell receptor beta chains in this list originate from one sample, sequenced in a study of neurological immune-mediated disorders. MiXCR, applied by TCRdb to the 5' RACE reads, yields one record per CDR3 protein. The sample lists about 50,000 distinct CDR3 sequences, 10% occurring once. Sequencing was done on a sample of PBMCs. Receptor source: a man between 65 and 79 years old with HTLV-1-associated myelopathy (HAM/TSP).

This clonotype was counted many times. The rearrangement uses TRBV5-1 and TRBJ2-2; TRBD1 might be the D (5 bases). The length of the CDR3 is 15 residues. CDR1 is SGHRS, CDR2 YFSETQ, per germline. Deletions cut 0 bases from V and 6 bases from J, with 12 bases between. CDR3 residues: CASSLDLRGSGELFF. The CDR3 DNA reads as TGCGCCAGCAGCTTGGATTTAAGGGGTTCCGGGGAGCTGTTTTTT.

At least ten counts were recorded for this clonotype. The V gene is TRBV7-2, the J gene TRBJ2-6; no clear D. Between the trimmed V and J ends, which lost 1 base and 2 bases, there was a span of 9 bases. Germline CDR1 and CDR2: SGHTA and FQGNSA. The CDR3 spans 16 residues. The CDR3 loop is CASSLGGQTGANVLTF. The CDR3 DNA reads as TGTGCCAGCAGCTTAGGAGGCCAGACTGGGGCCAACGTCCTGACTTTC.

The sample holds many counts of this clonotype. The rearrangement joins TRBV7-9 to TRBJ2-7, with TRBD2 as a possible D gene (5 bases). This CDR3 spans 15 amino acids. Germline CDR1 and CDR2: SEHNR and FQNEAQ (reference sequence). V dropped 2 bases and J dropped 2 bases, with 13 bases sitting between them. The chain's CDR3 is CASSLFSGSPYEQYF. DNA for the CDR3: TGTGCCAGCAGCTTATTCTCGGGGAGTCCCTACGAGCAGTACTTC.

At least ten counts were recorded for this clonotype. This sequence joins TRBV7-6 and TRBJ2-3; D ambiguous. This CDR3 has 12 residues. The germline V gene encodes CDR1 SGHVS and CDR2 FNYEAQ. V lost 5 bases and J 6 bases, leaving 9 bases between the germline ends. The CDR3 DNA reads as TGTGCCAGCAGCCACATTCTTGATACGCAGTATTTT. This sequence encodes CASSHILDTQYF.

This clonotype appeared many times. This chain joins TRBV20-1 and TRBJ2-7; TRBD2 aligns across 10 bases. Germline loops: CDR1 DFQATT, CDR2 SNEGSKA (reference sequence). V dropped 6 bases and J dropped 3; count of bases not matched to a gene: 5. The CDR3 consists of 13 residues. The CDR3 loop reads CSARVAGGYEQYF. The DNA for the CDR3 is TGCAGTGCCAGGGTAGCGGGAGGCTACGAGCAGTACTTC.

The chain joins TRBV5-1 to TRBJ2-7; 7 bases line up with TRBD1. Trimming at V came to 0 bases and at J to 5 bases, leaving 11 bases not matched to a gene. Germline values: CDR1 SGHRS, CDR2 YFSETQ. The CDR3 has 16 residues. The CDR3 bases are TGCGCCAGCAGCTTGGCCCCGGACAGGCCCGATCACGAGCAGTACTTC. This sequence encodes CASSLAPDRPDHEQYF.

In its sample, this clonotype was seen many times. The rearrangement links TRBV7-2 to TRBJ2-1; 11 bases line up with TRBD2. The CDR3 is 15 amino acids. The germline V gene encodes CDR1 SGHTA and CDR2 FQGNSA. With 7 bases clipped from V and 8 bases from J, the junction kept 10 bases outside the gene matches. The CDR3 here is CASNLVGSGRDEQFF. The CDR3 DNA reads as TGTGCCAGCAATCTAGTGGGTAGCGGGAGGGATGAGCAGTTCTTC.

This clonotype came up many times. This sequence joins TRBV6-6 and TRBJ1-1, with 9 positions matching TRBD1. CDR3 length: 14 amino acids. Germline V gene sequence: CDR1 MNHNY, CDR2 SVGAGI (reference sequence). V trimming: 6 bases; J trimming: 5 bases; junction bases outside the gene matches: 7. In DNA, the CDR3 is TGTGCCAGCAGCGGGGGACAGGGAGGAACTGAAGCTTTCTTT. Translation gives CASSGGQGGTEAFF.

Ten or more counts support this clonotype. The CDR3 reads CASSVHGSGSYEQYF. The CDR3 DNA reads as TGTGCCAGCAGCGTTCACGGCAGCGGGAGTTACGAGCAGTACTTC. This chain links TRBV11-1 with TRBJ2-7; 8 bases map to TRBD2. V was pared by 5 bases and J by 4 bases, with 10 bases of the junction left unmatched. The CDR3 runs to 15 residues. Looked up from germline, CDR1 is SGHAT and CDR2 is FQDESV (reference sequence).

At least ten counts were recorded for this clonotype. This rearrangement joins TRBV15 to TRBJ1-1; no clear D gene. Germline assignment: CDR1 LNHNV and CDR2 YYDKDF (reference sequence). This CDR3 comprises 13 residues. Trimming removed 8 bases at V and 4 bases at J, with 14 bases between. The CDR3 region has the DNA TGTGCCACCGCCGTAAGGGTTGCCACTGAAGCTTTCTTT. It yields the protein CATAVRVATEAFF. The full variable domain, completed using reference TRBV15 and TRBJ1-1, is DAMVIQNPRYQVTQFGKPVTLSCSQTLNHNVMYWYQQKSSQAPKLLFHYYDKDFNNEADTPDNFQSRRPNTSFCFLDIRSPGLGDTAMYLCATAVRVATEAFFGQGTRLTVV.